This entry concerns a single T cell receptor beta chain. Its antigen remains unknown. The investigators reverse transcribed all of the isolated RNA, so they sequenced expressed TCRB transcripts. Sequencing used immunoSEQ multiplex PCR; TCRdb keeps in-frame clones, though not all of them. The sample carries about 220,000 clones, approximately 10% recorded once. Per the germline V gene, CDR1 is MNHEY and CDR2 is SVGAGI. The CDR3 runs to 14 residues. V lost 6 bases, J lost 1 base, and 3 bases stayed unmatched. This sample was taken from a study of beta chain features in type 1 diabetes. Overall study results and limits: Whether HLA type affects TCRB rearrangement stayed undetermined in the present work.

The genes are TRBV6-5 and TRBJ1-5; 7 positions match TRBD1. The sequence derives from a young man in good health. The sequenced sample was central memory CD4+ T cells from blood. The CDR3 protein is CASRPTGSNQPQHF. CDR3 nucleotide sequence: TGTGCCAGCAGACCGACAGGGAGCAATCAGCCCCAGCATTTT.